The 9 T cell receptor beta chains below all came from one sample that was sequenced in a study of blood T cell repertoires in COVID-19. Data came from immunoSEQ multiplex PCR; TCRdb stores just in-frame clones and leaves some out. The sample has some 220,000 clones, 70% to 85% seen once. Sequencing used peripheral blood. All receptors derive from a man in his fifties with active or convalescent COVID-19.

The chain is built from TRBV10-2 and TRBJ2-5; 9 bases line up with TRBD2. Per the germline V gene, CDR1 is WSHSY and CDR2 is SAAADI. V lost 11 bases and J lost 4; bases outside the gene matches: 8. The CDR3 contains 13 residues. The CDR3 DNA reads as TGCGCCCAAGCGGGAGGAATGGCAGAGACCCAGTACTTC. Residues: CAQAGGMAETQYF.

This chain connects TRBV4-3 to TRBJ1-2, with D perhaps matching TRBD1 (6 bases). This CDR3 has 14 residues. Trimming stripped 4 bases from V and 6 bases from J, with 15 bases between. Germline CDR1 is LGHNA and CDR2 is YSLEER. CDR3 DNA: TGCGCCAGCAGCCTTTCCGCCGGGGACAATGGCTACACCTTC. It codes for CASSLSAGDNGYTF.

The V gene is TRBV7-8, the J gene TRBJ1-4; 7 bases agree with TRBD1. Germline lookup yields CDR1 SGHVS and CDR2 FQNEAQ. J gave up 8 bases and V 5 bases, and 14 bases lay outside the gene matches. This CDR3 is built from 16 residues. Here the CDR3 reads CASSQHQTGMNEKLFF. The CDR3 nucleotides read TGTGCCAGCAGCCAGCACCAGACAGGGATGAACGAAAAACTGTTTTTT.

This clone was counted only a few times. The chain has TRBV5-4 and TRBJ1-2; D gene ambiguous. CDR1 and CDR2 (germline): SGHNT, YYREEE (reference sequence). V shed 7 bases and J shed 8 bases, with 24 bases lying between them. CDR3 size: 15 residues. This CDR3 reads CASGSLEQVLRGYTF. The CDR3 DNA reads as TGTGCCAGCGGGAGTTTGGAGCAGGTCCTGCGAGGCTACACCTTC.

The DNA of the CDR3 is TGTGCCAGCAGCCGAATTTCTACGAGGTCCTACGAGCAGTACGTC. Translating gives CASSRISTRSYEQYV. The chain combines TRBV5-5 with TRBJ2-7; D is ambiguous. Germline V gene sequence: CDR1 SGHKS, CDR2 YYEKEE (reference sequence). The CDR3 extends over 15 amino acids. V was clipped by 4 bases and J by 1 base, with 15 bases between them.

This rearrangement joins TRBV6-2 or TRBV6-3 to TRBJ1-5; D is unclear. The CDR3 runs 15 residues. Germline CDR1 and CDR2: MNHEY and SVGEGT. V gave up 3 bases and J gave up 4 bases, with 13 bases separating them. CDR3 protein: CASSYMSRVNQPQHF. The DNA of the CDR3 is TGTGCCAGCAGTTATATGTCGCGGGTTAATCAGCCCCAGCATTTT.

This chain connects TRBV7-3 to TRBJ2-3, with 7 bases fitting TRBD1. CDR3 length: 14 residues. Germline CDR1 is SGHTA and CDR2 is FQGTGA. After removal of 2 bases from V and 1 base from J, the junction contained 0 bases not matched to a gene. The CDR3 region has the DNA TGTGCCAGCAGCTTAGGGACAGGCACAGATACGCAGTATTTT. It yields the protein CASSLGTGTDTQYF.

The sample holds many counts of this clone. This chain uses TRBV6-1 with TRBJ2-7, with 8 bases lining up with TRBD1. The germline V gene encodes CDR1 MNHNS and CDR2 SASEGT. The CDR3 covers 15 residues. The junction had 7 bases not matched to a gene; V was cut back by 2 bases and J by 4 bases. The CDR3 reads CASSETGTGGYEQYV. CDR3 nucleotide sequence: TGTGCCAGCAGTGAAACGGGGACAGGAGGGTACGAGCAGTACGTC.

The chain employs TRBV2 and TRBJ1-5; the D is unclear. V lost 8 bases, J lost 0 bases, and 8 bases lay in between. Germline V gene sequence: CDR1 SNHLY, CDR2 FYNNEI. The CDR3 loop spans 13 amino acids. The CDR3 here is CASRGDSNQPQHF. CDR3 coding DNA: TGTGCCAGCCGCGGGGATAGCAATCAGCCCCAGCATTTT.